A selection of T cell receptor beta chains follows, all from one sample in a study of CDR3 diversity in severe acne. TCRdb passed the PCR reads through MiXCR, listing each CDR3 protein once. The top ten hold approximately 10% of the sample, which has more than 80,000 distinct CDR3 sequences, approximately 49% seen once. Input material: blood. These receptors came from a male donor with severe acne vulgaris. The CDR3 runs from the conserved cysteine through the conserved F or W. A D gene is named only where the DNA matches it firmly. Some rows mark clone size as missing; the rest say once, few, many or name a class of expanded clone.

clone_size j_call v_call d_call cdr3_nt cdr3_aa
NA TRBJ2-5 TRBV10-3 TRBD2 TGTGCCACCAGTGATGTTGCCGGGACTAGCGTCGAGACCCAGTACTTC CATSDVAGTSVETQYF
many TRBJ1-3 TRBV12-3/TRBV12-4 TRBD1 TGTGCCAGCAAACTGACAGGGAGGAACACCATATATTTT CASKLTGRNTIYF
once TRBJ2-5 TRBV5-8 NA TGTGCCAGCAGCAATGGACAGTCACGACAAGAGACCCAGTGCTTC CASSNGQSRQETQCF
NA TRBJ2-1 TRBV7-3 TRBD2 TGTGCCAGCAGCTTAACCCGGACTAGCGGCATTGAGCAGTTCTTC CASSLTRTSGIEQFF
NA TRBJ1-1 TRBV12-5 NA TGTGCTAGTGGTTTGGTAATGGGTGCAGCTTTCTTT CASGLVMGAAFF
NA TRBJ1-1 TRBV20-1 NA TGCAGTGCTAACGCCCGGGCGAACACTGAAGCTTTCTTT CSANARANTEAFF
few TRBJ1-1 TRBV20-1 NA TGCAGGCCCGGGACTCCCGGCGAGGAAGCTTTCTTT CRPGTPGEEAFF
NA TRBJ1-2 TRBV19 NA TGTGCCAGTAGTTTCCAGGGGAGCGGCTATGGCTACACCTTC CASSFQGSGYGYTF
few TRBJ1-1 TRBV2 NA TGTGCCAGCAGCCAAGGGACTGCGAACACTGAAGCTTTCTTT CASSQGTANTEAFF
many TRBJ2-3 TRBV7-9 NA TGTGCCAGCAGCCCTATCCTGGGGGGCACAGATACGCAGTATTTT CASSPILGGTDTQYF
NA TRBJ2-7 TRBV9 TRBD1 TGTGCCAGCAGCGTAGGCCCCGGACAGGGCTTTTACGGGCAGTACTTC CASSVGPGQGFYGQYF
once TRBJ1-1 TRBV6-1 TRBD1 TGTGCCAGCAGTGGGACAGGGAAGGGGACTGAAGCTTTCTTT CASSGTGKGTEAFF
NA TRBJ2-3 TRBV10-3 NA TGTGCCATCAGGGGAGGCGGTGGCACAGATACGCAGTATTTT CAIRGGGGTDTQYF
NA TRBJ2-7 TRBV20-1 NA TGCAGTGCTAGAGTTCCAGGTTACTACGAGCAGTACTTC CSARVPGYYEQYF
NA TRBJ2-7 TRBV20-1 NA TGCAGTGCTAGAGATGGTTCCAGCCGAACCCCCTACGAGCAGTACTTC CSARDGSSRTPYEQYF
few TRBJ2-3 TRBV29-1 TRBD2 TGCAGCGTTGAAGACCTCCGGGGGGGGGGGTGGACAGATACGCAGTATTTT CSVEDLRGGGWTDTQYF
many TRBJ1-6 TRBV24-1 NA TGTGCCACCAGTGATTCGGCGGATTATAATTCACCCCTCCACTTT CATSDSADYNSPLHF
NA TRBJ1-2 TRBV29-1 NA TGCAGCGTCGTAGGTGCTAACTATGGCTACACCTTC CSVVGANYGYTF
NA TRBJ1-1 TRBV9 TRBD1 TGTGCCAGCAGCGTGGGGACAGGGAGGGACACTGAAGCTTTCTTT CASSVGTGRDTEAFF
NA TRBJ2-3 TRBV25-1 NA TGTGCCAGTACCTTGGGAAGTGCAGATACGCAGTATTTT CASTLGSADTQYF
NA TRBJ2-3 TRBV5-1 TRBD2 TGCGCCAGCAGCCTCCTTAGCGGGAGGAGCACAGATACGCAGTATTTT CASSLLSGRSTDTQYF
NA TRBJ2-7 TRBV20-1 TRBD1 TGCAGTGCTGGAACCGGGACAGGGAATCACGAGCAGTACTTC CSAGTGTGNHEQYF
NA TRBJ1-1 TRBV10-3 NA TGTGCCATCAGTGACTCGGGGGTCACTGAAGCTTTCTTT CAISDSGVTEAFF
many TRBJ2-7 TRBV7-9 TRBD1 TGTGCCAGCAGCTTAGGACCGGACAGGGGATACTACGAGCAGTACTTC CASSLGPDRGYYEQYF
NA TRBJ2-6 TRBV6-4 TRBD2 TGTGCCTTCTTGGGGGGGGTGTCTGGGGCCAACGTCCTGACTTTC CAFLGGVSGANVLTF
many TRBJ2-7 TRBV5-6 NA TGTGCCAGCAGCTTCCTAGTAGGGGTTACCTACGAGCAGTACTTC CASSFLVGVTYEQYF
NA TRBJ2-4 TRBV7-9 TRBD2 TGTGCCAGCAGTCCTGGACTAGCGGGAGGGCCGATGGCCAAAAACATTCAGTACTTC CASSPGLAGGPMAKNIQYF
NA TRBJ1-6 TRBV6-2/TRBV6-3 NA TGTGCCAGCAGTCAGGACTGGGTTAGTTCACCCCTCCACTTT CASSQDWVSSPLHF
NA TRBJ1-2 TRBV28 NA TGTGCCAGCAGCCGGAGTGGGACCCTCTATGGCTACACCTTC CASSRSGTLYGYTF
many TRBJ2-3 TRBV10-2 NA TGCGCCAGCAGTGAAATAGATACGCAGTATTTT CASSEIDTQYF
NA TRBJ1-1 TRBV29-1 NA TGCAGCGTTGAAGATGTTCATCAGAGCGCTGAAGCTTTCTTT CSVEDVHQSAEAFF
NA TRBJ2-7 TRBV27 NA TGTGCCACCAGTGTCAAGAGCTACAACGAGCAGTACTTC CATSVKSYNEQYF
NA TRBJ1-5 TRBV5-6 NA TGTGCCAGCAGCACCTACGGGGGTAGCAATCAGCCCCAGCATTTT CASSTYGGSNQPQHF
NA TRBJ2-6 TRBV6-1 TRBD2 TGTGCCAGCAGCATCCCAGCGGGAGTCGGGGGGGCCAACGTCCTGACTTTC CASSIPAGVGGANVLTF
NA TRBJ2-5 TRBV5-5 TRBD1 TGTGCCAGCAGCTTACAGGGGCATAGCGAGACCCAGTACTTC CASSLQGHSETQYF
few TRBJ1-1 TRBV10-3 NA TGTGCCATCAGTGGGAAAGCGAATATGAACACTGAAGCTTTCTTT CAISGKANMNTEAFF
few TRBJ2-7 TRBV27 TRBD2 TGTGCCAGCAGTATGCATCTAGCGGGAGGTCTGGGCGAGCAGTACTTC CASSMHLAGGLGEQYF